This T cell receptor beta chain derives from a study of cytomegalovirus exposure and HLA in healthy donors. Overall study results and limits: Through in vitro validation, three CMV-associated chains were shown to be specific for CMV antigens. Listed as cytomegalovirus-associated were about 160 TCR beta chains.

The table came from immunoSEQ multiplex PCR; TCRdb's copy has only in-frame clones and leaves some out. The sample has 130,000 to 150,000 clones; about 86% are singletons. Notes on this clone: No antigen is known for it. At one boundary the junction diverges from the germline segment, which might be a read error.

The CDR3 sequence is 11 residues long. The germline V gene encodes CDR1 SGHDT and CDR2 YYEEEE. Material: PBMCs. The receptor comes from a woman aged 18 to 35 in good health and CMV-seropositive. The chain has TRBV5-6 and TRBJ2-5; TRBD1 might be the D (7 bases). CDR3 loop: CASSLLGQRDF. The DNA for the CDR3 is TGTGCCAGCAGCCTCTTGGGACAGCGGGACTTC.